This TCR beta chain was recovered during a study of human T cells and chemical hapten exposure. Time point specified: pre-sensitization, week 0. Treatment specified: therapeutic diphenylcyclopropenone sensitization with weekly scalp DPC. One entry per CDR3 protein results from TCRdb running MiXCR on the RACE reads. The sample shows 150,000 to 200,000 distinct CDR3 sequences, 25% to 35% of them seen only once. Looked up from germline, CDR1 is SGHRS and CDR2 is YFSETQ. This CDR3 is built from 12 residues. The V and J ends lost 0 bases and 6 bases respectively, with 5 bases between them. The chain carries TRBV5-1 and TRBJ2-3; D is uncertain. Here the sequenced sample was whole blood, taken in connection with sensitization to the hapten diphenylcyclopropenone (DPC). This clonotype was obtained from a woman in her 30s with alopecia areata. Some clones in this sample may be carry-over from other donors' samples. The chain's CDR3 is CASSLALDTQYF. Here the CDR3 DNA reads TGCGCCAGCAGCTTGGCGTTGGATACGCAGTATTTT.